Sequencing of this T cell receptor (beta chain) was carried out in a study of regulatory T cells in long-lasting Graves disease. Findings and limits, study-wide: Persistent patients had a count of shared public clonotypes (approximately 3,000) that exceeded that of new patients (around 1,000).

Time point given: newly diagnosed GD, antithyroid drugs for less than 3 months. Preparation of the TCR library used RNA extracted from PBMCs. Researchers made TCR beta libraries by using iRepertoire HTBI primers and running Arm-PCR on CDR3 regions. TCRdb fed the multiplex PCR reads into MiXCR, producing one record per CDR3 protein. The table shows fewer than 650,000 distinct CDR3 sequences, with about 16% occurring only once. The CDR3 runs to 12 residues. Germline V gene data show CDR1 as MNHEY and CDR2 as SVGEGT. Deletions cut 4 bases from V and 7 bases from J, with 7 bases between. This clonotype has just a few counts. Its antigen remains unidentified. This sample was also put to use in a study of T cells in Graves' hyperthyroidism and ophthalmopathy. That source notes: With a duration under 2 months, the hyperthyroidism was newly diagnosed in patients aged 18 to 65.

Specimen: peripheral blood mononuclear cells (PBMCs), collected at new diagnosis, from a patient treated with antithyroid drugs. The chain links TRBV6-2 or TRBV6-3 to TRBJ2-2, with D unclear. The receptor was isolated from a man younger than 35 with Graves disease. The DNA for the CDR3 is TGTGCCAGCAGTTGGCTTCTCGGGGAGCTGTTTTTT. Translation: CASSWLLGELFF.